One sample yielded the 26 T cell receptor beta chains listed below, sequenced in a study of blood T cell repertoires in COVID-19. Here immunoSEQ multiplex PCR was the method, and the copy in TCRdb shows in-frame clones only, minus some. This table holds fewer than 100,000 clones, roughly 77% found once. The specimen sequenced was peripheral blood. These receptors came from a human donor in a cohort sampled during active COVID-19.

The rearrangement links TRBV11-1 to TRBJ2-3; D not resolved. Germline CDR1 reads SGHAT; CDR2 reads FQDESV (reference sequence). Trimming took 5 bases from V and 2 from J, leaving 17 bases between them. CDR3 size: 16 residues. CDR3 DNA sequence: TGTGCCAGCAGCAAGAGAGCCAGCGCATACACAGATACGCAGTATTTT. Translation: CASSKRASAYTDTQYF.

This chain uses TRBV7-2 with TRBJ2-7; maybe TRBD1 (6 bases). The CDR3 is 14 amino acids. Germline-derived CDR1 and CDR2 are SGHTA and FQGNSA. V dropped 1 base and J dropped 3 bases, with 10 bases sitting between them. The DNA for the CDR3 is TGTGCCAGCAGCTTAGACAGGGACCGCTACGAGCAGTACTTC. It specifies CASSLDRDRYEQYF.

The CDR3 region has the DNA TGTGCCAGCAGTGAAGCGGGGGGAAGGAACACCGGGGAGCTGTTTTTT. This gives the protein CASSEAGGRNTGELFF. This chain joins TRBV6-1 and TRBJ2-2, with D possibly TRBD2 on 6 matching bases. V was pared by 0 bases and J by 1 base, with 9 bases between. Germline V lookup: CDR1 MNHNS, CDR2 SASEGT. The CDR3 is 16 residues long.

CDR3: CASSLGSSGSYEQYF. The CDR3 coding sequence is TGTGCCAGCAGCTTAGGATCTAGCGGCTCCTACGAGCAGTACTTC. The V call is TRBV7-9, the J call TRBJ2-7; 7 nucleotides line up with TRBD2. From germline, CDR1 is SEHNR and CDR2 FQNEAQ (reference sequence). The CDR3 extends over 15 amino acids. The trim removed 1 base at V and 0 bases at J, leaving 3 bases unmatched.

The CDR3 DNA reads as TGCGCCAGCAGCACGGGACAGACTTCGAACACTGAAGCTTTCTTT. Translated: CASSTGQTSNTEAFF. The chain has TRBV5-1 and TRBJ1-1, with TRBD1 matching over 7 bases. This CDR3 has 15 residues. V gave up 4 bases and J gave up 1 base; unmatched junction bases: 7. Germline V gene lookup returns CDR1 SGHRS and CDR2 YFSETQ.

The chain links TRBV1 to TRBJ1-1. TRBV1 is noted as a pseudogene. This CDR3 is 18 amino acids long. Written as DNA, the CDR3 is TGCACCAGCAGCCAAGATCGTGGAGCGCCGTCCCTGAACACTGAAGCTTTCTTT. Its protein product is CTSSQDRGAPSLNTEAFF.

This CDR3 is CATTPTDTQYF. The CDR3 DNA reads TGTGCCACTACCCCCACAGATACGCAGTATTTT. The chain couples TRBV6-5 to TRBJ2-3, with D uncertain. Germline V gene lookup returns CDR1 MNHEY and CDR2 SVGAGI. The V gene lost 10 bases and the J gene lost 2 bases, with 7 bases spanning the gap. The CDR3 runs 11 residues.

This clone has a handful of counts. The V call is TRBV19, the J call TRBJ1-1, with D possibly TRBD1 on 6 matching bases. The V and J ends lost 4 bases and 8 bases respectively, with 14 bases between them. Germline V gene lookup returns CDR1 LNHDA and CDR2 SQIVND (reference sequence). The CDR3 is made up of 13 amino acids. In DNA form, the CDR3 reads TGTGCCAGTAGTACTCCCCTGACAGGCGAAGCTTTCTTT. Translated, it gives CASSTPLTGEAFF. Supplemented by reference TRBV19 and TRBJ1-1, the full variable domain reads DGGITQSPKYLFRKEGQNVTLSCEQNLNHDAMYWYRQDPGQGLRLIYYSQIVNDFQKGDIAEGYSVSREKKESFPLTVTSAQKNPTAFYLCASSTPLTGEAFFGQGTRLTVV.

The chain has TRBV9 and TRBJ2-5, with 10 bases identical to TRBD2. There are 14 residues in the CDR3. CDR1 is SGDLS and CDR2 is YYNGEE in the germline V gene. V was clipped by 0 bases and J by 4 bases; unmatched bases: 0. The CDR3 sequence: CASSVGLAGETQYF. The CDR3 DNA is TGTGCCAGCAGCGTAGGACTAGCGGGAGAGACCCAGTACTTC.

This clone was detected once. J is TRBJ1-3 and V is TRBV29-1; D is perhaps TRBD1 (6 bases). The CDR3 loop spans 14 amino acids. Germline-derived CDR1 and CDR2 are SQVTM and ANQGSEA. V was trimmed by 4 bases and J by 4 bases, leaving 14 bases between them. The CDR3 sequence: CSVGTRTEGNTIYF. The DNA of the CDR3 is TGCAGCGTTGGGACCCGGACAGAAGGAAACACCATATATTTT.

This clone was observed many times. This rearrangement joins TRBV7-6 to TRBJ1-2, with D unclear. The V and J ends lost 2 bases and 8 bases respectively, with 9 bases between them. This CDR3 has 12 amino acids. CDR1 is SGHVS and CDR2 is FNYEAQ in the germline V gene. CDR3: CASSLRGGGYTF. Here the CDR3 DNA reads TGTGCCAGCAGCTTACGGGGAGGAGGCTACACCTTC.

The sample holds one count of this clone. This chain joins TRBV10-3 and TRBJ1-2; no definite D call. The CDR3 sequence is 14 residues long. The V end was cut by 2 bases, the J end by 3 bases, with 10 bases between. From germline, CDR1 is ENHRY and CDR2 SYGVKD. The CDR3 loop reads CAISERDTHYGYTF. The DNA of the CDR3 is TGTGCCATCAGTGAGCGAGACACGCACTATGGCTACACCTTC.

This clone was recorded only once. The chain uses TRBV10-3 and TRBJ1-5; a possible D gene is TRBD1 (5 bases). The CDR3 runs 14 residues. The V gene's germline CDR1 is ENHRY and CDR2 SYGVKD. V was clipped by 0 bases and J by 6 bases, with 9 bases between them. For the CDR3, the DNA is TGTGCCATCAGTGAGTCGATCAGGGTTCAGCCCCAGCATTTT. This encodes CAISESIRVQPQHF.

The sample holds one count of this clone. The rearrangement links TRBV19 to TRBJ2-3; 9 positions agree with TRBD2. The CDR3 contains 16 residues. J was trimmed by 3 bases and V by 5 bases; bases with no gene match: 9. CDR1 is LNHDA, CDR2 SQIVND, per germline (reference sequence). The CDR3 protein is CASSFNPSGTTDTQYF. The DNA of the CDR3 is TGTGCCAGTAGTTTTAATCCTAGCGGGACAACAGATACGCAGTATTTT.

The V call is TRBV25-1, the J call TRBJ1-2, with 9 bases that match TRBD1. After removal of 3 bases from V and 6 bases from J, the junction contained 11 bases not matched to a gene. Per germline, CDR1 MGHDK and CDR2 SYGVNS. The CDR3 covers 16 residues. The CDR3 DNA reads as TGTGCCAGCAGTGATTCTGGACAGGGGTACTCCGATGGCTACACCTTC. Translated, it gives CASSDSGQGYSDGYTF.

This rearrangement joins TRBV18 to TRBJ1-4, with 9 bases matching TRBD1. J was trimmed by 3 bases and V by 2 bases; bases with no gene match: 4. The CDR3 has 16 residues. Germline CDR1 KGHSH, CDR2 LQKENI. The CDR3: CASSPRTGEANEKLFF. The CDR3 DNA follows: TGTGCCAGCTCACCAAGGACAGGGGAGGCTAATGAAAAACTGTTTTTT.

The chain uses TRBV19 and TRBJ1-2; 8 bases agree with TRBD1. This CDR3 comprises 16 residues. The V and J ends lost 4 bases and 3 bases, in that order; junction bases with no gene match: 10. Germline V gives CDR1 LNHDA, CDR2 SQIVND (reference sequence). CDR3 region: CASSKAPRTGYYGYTF. For the CDR3, the DNA is TGTGCCAGTAGTAAAGCCCCGCGGACAGGGTACTATGGCTACACCTTC. Drawing the rest from reference TRBV19 and TRBJ1-2, the complete variable domain is DGGITQSPKYLFRKEGQNVTLSCEQNLNHDAMYWYRQDPGQGLRLIYYSQIVNDFQKGDIAEGYSVSREKKESFPLTVTSAQKNPTAFYLCASSKAPRTGYYGYTFGSGTRLTVV.

This chain connects TRBV3-1 (or the pseudogene TRBV3-2) to TRBJ1-6, with 9 bases that match TRBD1. There are 15 residues in the CDR3. Unmatched junction bases numbered 7, after V lost 4 bases and J lost 9 bases. Germline V gene data show CDR1 as LGHDT and CDR2 as YNNKEL (reference sequence). This chain's CDR3 is CASSPDRGLGSPLHF. CDR3 sequence (DNA): TGTGCCAGCAGCCCGGACAGGGGCCTCGGTTCACCCCTCCACTTT.

This rearrangement joins TRBV7-8 to TRBJ2-3; a possible D gene is TRBD2 (5 bases). V was cut by 1 base and J by 7 bases, with 18 bases left in between. The germline V gene encodes CDR1 SGHVS and CDR2 FQNEAQ. The CDR3 runs to 16 residues. The CDR3 DNA is TGTGCCAGCAGCTTAGTTGGTAGAGACGGCGGGCATACGCAGTATTTT. Translation: CASSLVGRDGGHTQYF.

The genes are TRBV24-1 and TRBJ2-2, with 8 bases lining up with TRBD1. Trimming at V came to 4 bases and at J to 9 bases, leaving 6 bases not matched to a gene. CDR1 KGHDR and CDR2 SFDVKD come from the germline V gene. This CDR3 is 14 amino acids long. CDR3 DNA sequence: TGTGCCACCAGTGAAGCGACAGGGGATAGGGAGCTGTTTTTT. Translation gives CATSEATGDRELFF.

The sample holds one count of this clone. The chain couples TRBV12-3 or TRBV12-4 to TRBJ1-6; D gene unclear. The germline V and J ends were trimmed by 2 bases and 6 bases, with 5 bases remaining between them. The CDR3 is made up of 13 amino acids. DNA of the CDR3: TGTGCCAGCAGTTTAAGCGGTAATTCACCCCTCCACTTT. Translation gives CASSLSGNSPLHF.

J is TRBJ1-1 and V is TRBV14, with 8 positions matching TRBD1. The CDR3 has 13 amino acids. After removal of 5 bases from V and 3 bases from J, the junction contained 2 bases not matched to a gene. Germline V gene lookup returns CDR1 SGHDN and CDR2 FVKESK. In DNA form, the CDR3 reads TGTGCCAGCAGCAAACAGGGGGACACTGAAGCTTTCTTT. Its protein product is CASSKQGDTEAFF.

The chain is built from TRBV28 and TRBJ2-2, with D unresolved. The CDR3 runs to 16 residues. V gave up 5 bases and J gave up 0 bases, with 13 bases separating them. Germline V CDR1 and CDR2: MDHEN, SYDVKM. The CDR3 here is CASSPPESANTGELFF. The CDR3 region has the DNA TGTGCCAGCAGTCCCCCCGAGAGTGCGAACACCGGGGAGCTGTTTTTT. Filled out from reference TRBV28 and TRBJ2-2, the complete variable domain reads DVKVTQSSRYLVKRTGEKVFLECVQDMDHENMFWYRQDPGLGLRLIYFSYDVKMKEKGDIPEGYSVSREKKERFSLILESASTNQTSMYLCASSPPESANTGELFFGEGSRLTVL.

The chain uses TRBV5-1 and TRBJ2-2, with D perhaps TRBD1 (5 bases). In germline, CDR1 is SGHRS, CDR2 YFSETQ. CDR3 size: 14 residues. Trimming left V 3 bases short and J 6 bases short, with 12 bases between. CDR3 protein: CASSYTGPPGELFF. For the CDR3, the DNA is TGCGCCAGCAGCTATACAGGTCCCCCCGGGGAGCTGTTTTTT. The complete variable domain, with remaining parts taken from reference TRBV5-1 and TRBJ2-2, reads KAGVTQTPRYLIKTRGQQVTLSCSPISGHRSVSWYQQTPGQGLQFLFEYFSETQRNKGNFPGRFSGRQFSNSRSEMNVSTLELGDSALYLCASSYTGPPGELFFGEGSRLTVL.

The genes are TRBV30 and TRBJ1-1, with TRBD1 as a possible D gene (6 bases). The CDR3 length is 14 residues. The V gene lost 4 bases and the J gene lost 12 bases, with 24 bases spanning the gap. Germline CDR1 is GTSNPN and CDR2 is SVGIG (reference sequence). The CDR3 loop is CAWMSGGAGQSPFF. The CDR3 DNA sequence: TGTGCCTGGATGAGTGGGGGGGCAGGGCAATCGCCTTTCTTT.

The chain has TRBV29-1 and TRBJ1-2; perhaps TRBD1 as D (5 bases). V shed 6 bases and J shed 5 bases, with 19 bases lying between them. Germline V gives CDR1 SQVTM, CDR2 ANQGSEA. This CDR3 has 14 residues. CDR3 protein: CSVPKIGGGYGYTF. DNA for the CDR3: TGCAGCGTCCCGAAAATTGGGGGGGGATATGGCTACACCTTC.